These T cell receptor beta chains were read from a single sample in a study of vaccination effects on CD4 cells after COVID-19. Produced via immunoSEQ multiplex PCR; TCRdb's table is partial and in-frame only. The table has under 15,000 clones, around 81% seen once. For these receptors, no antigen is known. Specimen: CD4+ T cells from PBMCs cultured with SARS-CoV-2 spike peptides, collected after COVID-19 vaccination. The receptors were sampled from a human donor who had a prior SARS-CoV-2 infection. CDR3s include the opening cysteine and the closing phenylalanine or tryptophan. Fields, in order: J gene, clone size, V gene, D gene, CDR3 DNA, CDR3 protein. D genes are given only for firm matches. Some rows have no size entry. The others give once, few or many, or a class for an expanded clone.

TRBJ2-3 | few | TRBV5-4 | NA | TGTGCCAGCAGCAGATCAGACGGACCCTTATCATACACAGATACGCAGTATTTT | CASSRSDGPLSYTDTQYF
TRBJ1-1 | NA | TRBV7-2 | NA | TGTGCCAGCAGCTTAGAGGCAGGGAGGAACACTGAAGCTTTCTTT | CASSLEAGRNTEAFF
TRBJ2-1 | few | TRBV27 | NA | TGTGCCAGCAGTTTAAGGCGGGACTCCTACAATGAGCAGTTCTTC | CASSLRRDSYNEQFF
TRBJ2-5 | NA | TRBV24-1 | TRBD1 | TGTGCCACCAGTGATTCCAGGACAGGGTCTTTAGAGACCCAGTACTTC | CATSDSRTGSLETQYF
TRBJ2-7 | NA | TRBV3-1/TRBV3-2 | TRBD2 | TGTGCCAGCAGCCAAGATTGGGAGGGTCACGAGCAGTACTTC | CASSQDWEGHEQYF
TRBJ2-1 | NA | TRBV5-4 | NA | TGTGCCAGCAGCGCAACAGAATACAATGAGCAGTTCTTC | CASSATEYNEQFF
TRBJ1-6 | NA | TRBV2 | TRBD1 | TGTGCCAGCAGCAAAAACAGGGGATTAGCGGAGAATTCACCCCTCCACTTT | CASSKNRGLAENSPLHF
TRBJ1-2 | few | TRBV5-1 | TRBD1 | TGCGCCAGCAGCTTAGGGACAGCTGACTATGGCTACACCTTC | CASSLGTADYGYTF
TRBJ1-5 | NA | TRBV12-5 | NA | TGTGCTAGTGGTTTGGGGTCGGGGGGCAATCAGCCCCAGCATTTT | CASGLGSGGNQPQHF
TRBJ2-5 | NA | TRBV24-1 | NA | TGTGCCACCAGTGAGCCTACAGGGCGGACCCAGTACTTC | CATSEPTGRTQYF
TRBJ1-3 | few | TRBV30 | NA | TGTGCCTGGAGTAATTTTAGGGTTAAAACTGGAAACACCATATATTTT | CAWSNFRVKTGNTIYF
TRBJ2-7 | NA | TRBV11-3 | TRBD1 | TGTGCCAGCAGCTTAGAGCGGACAGGGGGGGCCTACGAGCAGTACTTC | CASSLERTGGAYEQYF
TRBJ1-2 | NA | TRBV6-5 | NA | TGTGCCAGCAGTTACTCGAGTGGCGGGGACTATGGCTACACCTTC | CASSYSSGGDYGYTF
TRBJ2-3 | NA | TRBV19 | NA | TGTGCCAGTAGTCGGCAGGGATCAGCAGGGCCAGATACGCAGTATTTT | CASSRQGSAGPDTQYF
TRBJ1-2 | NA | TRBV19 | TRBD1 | TGTGCCAGTAGTATTATCTCGCAGGAGGGGGCGTATGGCTACACCTTC | CASSIISQEGAYGYTF
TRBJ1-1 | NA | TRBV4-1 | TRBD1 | TGCGCCAGCAGCCTACCCTTGACAGGGGGGAACACTGAAGCTTTCTTT | CASSLPLTGGNTEAFF
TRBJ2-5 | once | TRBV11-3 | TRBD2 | TGTGCCAGCAGCTTAGTTGGGGGGCGCTTAGCGGGGGGTGAGACCCAGTACTTC | CASSLVGGRLAGGETQYF
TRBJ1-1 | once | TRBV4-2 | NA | TGTGCCAGCAGCCAAGGTGCCAGAGAGAACACTGAAGCTTTCTTT | CASSQGARENTEAFF
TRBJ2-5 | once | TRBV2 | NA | TGTGCCAGCAGCGACTCACAGGGAAGTGGTCAAGAGACCCAGTACTTC | CASSDSQGSGQETQYF
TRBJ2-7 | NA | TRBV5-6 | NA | TGTGCCAGCAGCTTGTTCTTGGGCAGGGCCAACGAGCAGTACTTC | CASSLFLGRANEQYF
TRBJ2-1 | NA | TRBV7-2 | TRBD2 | TGTGCCAGCAGCTGGCGGGAGATGGATGAGCAGTTCTTC | CASSWREMDEQFF
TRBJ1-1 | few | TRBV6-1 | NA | TGTGCCAGCAGTGAATTCGCGGTGAACACTGAAGCTTTCTTT | CASSEFAVNTEAFF
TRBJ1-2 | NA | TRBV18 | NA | TGTGCCAGCTCACCCACCCAGGCGAGTGGCTACACCTTC | CASSPTQASGYTF
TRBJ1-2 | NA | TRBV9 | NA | TGTGCCAGCAGCGCATCACAGATTACTAACTATGGCTACACCTTC | CASSASQITNYGYTF
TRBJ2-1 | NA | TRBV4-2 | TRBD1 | TGTGCCAGCAGCCAAGTTTTTGGGACAGACAATTACAATGAGCAGTTCTTC | CASSQVFGTDNYNEQFF
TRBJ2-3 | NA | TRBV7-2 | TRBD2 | TGTGCCAGCCAGGGGTTGGGCGGGGGGACCGGGGATACGCAGTATTTT | CASQGLGGGTGDTQYF
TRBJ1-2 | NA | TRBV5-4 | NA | TGTGCCAGCAGCTTGGCCATTAACTATGGCTACACCTTC | CASSLAINYGYTF
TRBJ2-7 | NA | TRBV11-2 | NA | TGTGCCAGCAGCGCAACCAGGGGGGGGTACGAGCAGTACTTC | CASSATRGGYEQYF
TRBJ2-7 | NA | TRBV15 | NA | TGTGCCACCAGCAGAGAAGGCGGGACCTACGAGCAGTACTTC | CATSREGGTYEQYF
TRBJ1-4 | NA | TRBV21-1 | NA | TGTGCCAGCAGCATATCGGGACAGGCCGCTCCAATCTATAATGAAAAACTGTTTTTT | CASSISGQAAPIYNEKLFF
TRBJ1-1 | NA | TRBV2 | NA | TGTGCCAGCAGTGTGGGGTGGCTTGGGACTGAAGCTTTCTTT | CASSVGWLGTEAFF
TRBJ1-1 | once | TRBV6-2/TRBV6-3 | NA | TGTGCCAGCAGTCGTTACGGTGTAGGCAGCCTGAACACTGAAGCTTTCTTT | CASSRYGVGSLNTEAFF
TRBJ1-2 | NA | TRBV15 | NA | TGTGCCACCAGCAGAGATTTGGAGTTTTTCGGCTACACCTTC | CATSRDLEFFGYTF
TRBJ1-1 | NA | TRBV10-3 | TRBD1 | TGTGCCATCAGTGGGTCCGACAGGGCCGGCTTGAACACTGAAGCTTTCTTT | CAISGSDRAGLNTEAFF
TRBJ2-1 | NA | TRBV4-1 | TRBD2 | TGCGCCAGCAGCCAAACCCTTCTAGCGGGGGTCCTCTTCTTC | CASSQTLLAGVLFF
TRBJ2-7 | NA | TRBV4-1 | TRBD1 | TGCGCCAGCAGCCAGTACGGGACAGCTAGCTCCTACGAGCAGTACTTC | CASSQYGTASSYEQYF
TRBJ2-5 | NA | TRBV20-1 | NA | TGCAGTGCTAGTCAAGGGGGTACGGAGACCCAGTACTTC | CSASQGGTETQYF
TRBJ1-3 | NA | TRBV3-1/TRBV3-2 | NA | TGTGCCAGCAGCCTAACAGGGAATCCTGGAAACACCATATATTTT | CASSLTGNPGNTIYF
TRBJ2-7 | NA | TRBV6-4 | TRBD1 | TGTGCCAGCAGTGACCCCCAGTGGACAGGGGGGTACGAGCAGTACTTC | CASSDPQWTGGYEQYF
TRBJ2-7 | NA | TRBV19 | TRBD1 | TGTGCCAGTAGTCTCCGGACAGGGAACTACGAGCAGTACTTC | CASSLRTGNYEQYF
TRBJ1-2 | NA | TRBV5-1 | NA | TGCGCCACTAGATCCGGGACTAACTATGGCTACACCTTC | CATRSGTNYGYTF
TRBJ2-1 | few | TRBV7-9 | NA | TGTGCCAGCAGCTTCGGGGATAGGTGGGGGCAGTTCTTC | CASSFGDRWGQFF
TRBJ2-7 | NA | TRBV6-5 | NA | TGTGCCAGCAGTTACCATAAGGAGAGCGAGCAGTACTTC | CASSYHKESEQYF
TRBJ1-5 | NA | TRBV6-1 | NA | TGTGCCAGCAGTGAAGCAGGGGATGGCGGTCAGCCCCAGCATTTT | CASSEAGDGGQPQHF
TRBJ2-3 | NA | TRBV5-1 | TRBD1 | TGCGCCAGCAGCCAGGGGGACCCCTACACAGATACGCAGTATTTT | CASSQGDPYTDTQYF
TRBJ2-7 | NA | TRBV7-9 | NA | TGTGCCAGCAGCAGACTTCTGAGCGAGCAGTACTTC | CASSRLLSEQYF
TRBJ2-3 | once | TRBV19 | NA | TGTGCCAGTAGGCAGACAGCTAGCACAGATACGCAGTATTTT | CASRQTASTDTQYF
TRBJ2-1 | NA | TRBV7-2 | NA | TGTGCCAGCAGCTTAGAGAGCTCCTACAATGAGCAGTTCTTC | CASSLESSYNEQFF
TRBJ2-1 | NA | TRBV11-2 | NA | TGTGCCAGCAGCTTAACCCCAGCGGGCCCACACAATGATGAGCAGTTCTTC | CASSLTPAGPHNDEQFF
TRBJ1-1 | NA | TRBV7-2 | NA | TGTGCCAGCAGCTGGGGGGGCTACGGTGAAGCTTTCTTT | CASSWGGYGEAFF
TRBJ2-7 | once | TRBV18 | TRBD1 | TGTGCCAGCTCTTCCGGGACAGAGCCTTTCGAGCAGTACTTC | CASSSGTEPFEQYF
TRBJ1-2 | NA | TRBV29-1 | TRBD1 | TGCAGCGTTGAAGGTTCGGGCAGGGGGCTGTCTGGCTACACCTTC | CSVEGSGRGLSGYTF
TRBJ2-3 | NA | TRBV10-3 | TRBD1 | TGTGCCATCAGTGAAGTACGGGACAGTGGCACAGATACGCAGTATTTT | CAISEVRDSGTDTQYF
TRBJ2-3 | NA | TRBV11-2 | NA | TGTGCCAGCAGCTTAGATGGTACGGCAACAGATACGCAGTATTTT | CASSLDGTATDTQYF
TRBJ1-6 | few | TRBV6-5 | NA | TGTGCCAGCAGCCTAGACTATAATTCACCCCTCCACTTT | CASSLDYNSPLHF
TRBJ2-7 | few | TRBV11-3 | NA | TGTGCCAGCAGCTTTCTTGGACAGACCTACGAGCAGTACTTC | CASSFLGQTYEQYF
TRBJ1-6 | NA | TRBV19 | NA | TGTGCCAGTAGTATAGGACTGCTTAATTCACCCCTCCACTTT | CASSIGLLNSPLHF
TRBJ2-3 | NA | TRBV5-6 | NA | TGTGCCAGCAGCTTGATCCGGATGGAGACAGATACGCAGTATTTT | CASSLIRMETDTQYF
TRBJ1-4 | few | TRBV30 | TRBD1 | TGTGCCTGGAGTGCCACCGGGACAGGGGGTGAAAAACTGTTTTTT | CAWSATGTGGEKLFF